The clone carrying this TCR beta chain was found a few times. These data are taken from a study of T cells in Graves' hyperthyroidism and ophthalmopathy. This CDR3 is 15 amino acids long. Germline V lookup: CDR1 SGHTS, CDR2 YDEGEE. Trimming shortened V by 4 bases and J by 1 base, and 14 bases separated the two germline ends. It was approximately 9.7 ml of fresh peripheral blood that supplied the PBMCs. RNA transcripts were the template for amplifying TCR beta CDR3 regions. Using the HTBI primer set, a first-round RT-PCR was run on the TCR CDR3. TCRdb independently ran MiXCR on the multiplex PCR reads; one entry per CDR3 protein. The table shows around 560,000 distinct CDR3 sequences, with over 15% occurring only once.

J is TRBJ1-1 and V is TRBV5-8, with unresolved D. The material sequenced was blood. This sequence originates from a woman aged 18-35 years with Graves' hyperthyroidism. In DNA, the CDR3 is TGTGCCAGCAGCCGGGGTTGGGGAACGAACACTGAAGCTTTCTTT. Its translation: CASSRGWGTNTEAFF. The variable domain in full, completed from reference TRBV5-8 and TRBJ1-1, reads EAGVTQSPTHLIKTRGQQATLRCSPISGHTSVYWYQQALGLGLQFLLWYDEGEERNRGNFPPRFSGRQFPNYSSELNVNALELEDSALYLCASSRGWGTNTEAFFGQGTRLTVV.